These 21 T cell receptor beta chains were sequenced from one sample in a study of human CD8 memory T cell subsets. Preparation of the TCR beta libraries relied on UMI-labeled 5' RACE. One entry per CDR3 protein, without DNA, is what TCRdb gives after re-calling the 5' RACE reads. This repertoire includes several thousand distinct CDR3 sequences. Sample: CD8+ T cells from PBMCs. All receptors derive from a human donor in good health.

Measured by frequency, this clonotype is large. The rearrangement links TRBV12-3 or TRBV12-4 to TRBJ1-1; TCRdb's D gene call, TRBD1, goes unchecked for lack of DNA. CDR3 length equals 14 residues. CDR3 sequence reads: CASKLRTASTEAFF.

The chain uses TRBV18 and TRBJ2-1; TCRdb returns TRBD1, unconfirmable since there is no DNA. CDR3 length: 17 amino acids. From germline, CDR1 is KGHSH and CDR2 LQKENI. The CDR3 reads CASSSGQGVSRGGEQFF.

This chain links TRBV29-1 with TRBJ2-3; the TCRdb D gene call, TRBD1, has no DNA to confirm it. CDR3 length: 12 residues. Germline assignment: CDR1 SQVTM and CDR2 ANQGSEA. The CDR3 sequence is CSVVARADTQYF.

V is TRBV4-1 and J is TRBJ2-7; without DNA, the TCRdb call of TRBD1 cannot be checked. The CDR3 is 15 amino acids. CDR1 is MGHRA, CDR2 YSYEKL, per germline. The CDR3 is CASSQPGQGAYEQYF.

The chain recombines TRBV4-1 with TRBJ2-2. CDR1 is MGHRA and CDR2 is YSYEKL in the germline V gene. This CDR3 is built from 15 residues. The CDR3 loop is CASSQTHRWGGELFF.

The chain recombines TRBV7-8 with TRBJ2-2; TCRdb selects TRBD2, and the lack of DNA leaves this call unchecked. The germline gives CDR1 SGHVS, CDR2 FQNEAQ. The CDR3 loop spans 15 amino acids. CDR3 amino acids: CASRIGGGPTGELFF.

The rearrangement joins TRBV25-1 to TRBJ1-1; without DNA, the TCRdb call of TRBD1 cannot be checked. This CDR3 is built from 14 residues. Germline assignment: CDR1 MGHDK and CDR2 SYGVNS. The chain's CDR3 is CASSESGGWTEAFF.

This clonotype registers medium-sized (0.01 to 0.1%) by frequency. This chain uses TRBV14 with TRBJ2-3; TCRdb picks TRBD2, but there is no DNA to check that call. Germline V gene lookup returns CDR1 SGHDN and CDR2 FVKESK. The CDR3 runs to 14 residues. CDR3 residues: CASSKGPLSDTQYF.

V and J are TRBV9 and TRBJ2-2; TCRdb proposes TRBD1, but this gene call is untestable without DNA. The CDR3 is 15 residues long. CDR1 and CDR2 from the germline V gene are SGDLS and YYNGEE. CDR3 sequence: CASSVSGRWGGELFF.

According to its frequency, this clonotype is medium-sized. The rearrangement links TRBV15 to TRBJ2-3; TCRdb outputs TRBD2, but without DNA this stays unchecked. There are 19 residues in the CDR3. CDR1 LNHNV and CDR2 YYDKDF come from the germline V gene (reference sequence). This CDR3 reads CATSKEALAGVEYPDTQYF.

The rearrangement joins TRBV3-1 to TRBJ1-1; TCRdb's D gene call, TRBD1, goes unchecked for lack of DNA. Germline loops: CDR1 LGHDT, CDR2 YNNKEL (reference sequence). The length of the CDR3 is 13 residues. The CDR3 loop is CASLLTGGTEAFF.

The J gene is TRBJ2-1, the V gene TRBV10-3; TCRdb calls TRBD1, which cannot be checked without DNA. Germline V CDR1 and CDR2: ENHRY, SYGVKD. This CDR3 has 16 residues. The chain's CDR3 is CAISEFRVGMDNEQFF.

This chain uses TRBV7-9 with TRBJ2-2; TCRdb proposes TRBD1, but this gene call is untestable without DNA. The germline V gene has CDR1 SEHNR and CDR2 FQNEAQ (reference sequence). The CDR3 runs to 17 residues. The CDR3 loop is CASTPLLREADTGELFF.

The chain carries TRBV9 and TRBJ2-2. The CDR3 is 16 residues long. Germline V gene lookup returns CDR1 SGDLS and CDR2 YYNGEE. This chain's CDR3 is CASSPSKGSGTGELFF. The full variable domain, its missing parts supplied by reference TRBV9 and TRBJ2-2, is DSGVTQTPKHLITATGQRVTLRCSPRSGDLSVYWYQQSLDQGLQFLIQYYNGEERAKGNILERFSAQQFPDLHSELNLSSLELGDSALYFCASSPSKGSGTGELFFGEGSRLTVL.

V and J are TRBV6-6 and TRBJ2-3; the D call from TCRdb, TRBD2, cannot be confirmed without DNA. The CDR3 has 13 amino acids. In germline, CDR1 is MNHNY, CDR2 SVGAGI (reference sequence). The CDR3: CASLEGSTDTQYF.

V is TRBV29-1 and J is TRBJ1-1. The CDR3 is made up of 11 amino acids. Germline lookup yields CDR1 SQVTM and CDR2 ANQGSEA. CDR3 amino acids: CSVEWVTEAFF.

The rearrangement uses TRBV28 and TRBJ2-3; the TRBD1 assignment by TCRdb is unverifiable without DNA. The CDR3 contains 16 residues. Germline loops: CDR1 MDHEN, CDR2 SYDVKM. The CDR3 sequence is CASSFAAEGGWNTQYF.

This chain uses TRBV3-1 with TRBJ1-2. Germline CDR1 and CDR2: LGHDT and YNNKEL (reference sequence). The CDR3 consists of 15 residues. The chain's CDR3 is CASSQEAEWGYGYTF. The full variable domain, completed using reference TRBV3-1 and TRBJ1-2, is DTAVSQTPKYLVTQMGNDKSIKCEQNLGHDTMYWYKQDSKKFLKIMFSYNNKELIINETVPNRFSPKSPDKAHLNLHINSLELGDSAVYFCASSQEAEWGYGYTFGSGTRLTVV.

The rearrangement links TRBV27 to TRBJ2-1; TCRdb outputs TRBD1, but without DNA this stays unchecked. Germline V gene data show CDR1 as MNHEY and CDR2 as SMNVEV (reference sequence). CDR3 length: 15 amino acids. This CDR3 is CASSAADRAFGEQFF.

The chain couples TRBV6-1 to TRBJ2-3; TCRdb's D call, TRBD1, is unchecked because there is no DNA. The CDR3 runs 15 residues. Germline values: CDR1 MNHNS, CDR2 SASEGT. CDR3 sequence: CASSDRPGRTDTQYF.

The J gene is TRBJ2-5, the V gene TRBV5-1; TCRdb selects TRBD1, and the lack of DNA leaves this call unchecked. CDR1 and CDR2 from the germline V gene are SGHRS and YFSETQ. CDR3 length: 15 residues. The CDR3 is CASSLEATSGGTQYF.